A selection of T cell receptor beta chains follows, all from one sample in a study of CD8 T cells in Susac syndrome. TCRdb analysed the immunoSEQ multiplex PCR reads with MiXCR anew, one entry per CDR3 protein. Of tens of thousands of distinct CDR3 sequences in the sample, 93% are singletons; the top ten hold 0.55% to 0.7%. The sequenced sample consisted of CD8+ T cells from PBMCs. The receptors derive from a human donor with Susac syndrome. The CDR3 runs from the conserved cysteine through the conserved F or W. D genes are given only for firm matches. Only some rows state a clone size, as once, few, many or a class for expanded clones.

NA,NA,13,TRBJ2-5,TRBV7-9,TGTGCCAGCAGCTTAGACACACGGGAGACCCAGTACTTC,CASSLDTRETQYF
NA,NA,14,TRBJ1-1,TRBV27,TGTGCCAGCAGTTTATTGAGCTCCGGCACTGAAGCTTTCTTT,CASSLLSSGTEAFF
TRBD2,NA,17,TRBJ2-2,TRBV7-2,TGTGCCAGCAGCTTCCCGCGGGAGGAACCCAACACCGGGGAGCTGTTTTTT,CASSFPREEPNTGELFF
NA,NA,15,TRBJ1-5,TRBV15,TGTGCCACCAGCAGAGATAAAGGGGGTCGGCAGCCCCAGCATTTT,CATSRDKGGRQPQHF
NA,NA,14,TRBJ2-7,TRBV27,TGTGCCAGCAGTTTAATGGGGAGCTCCTACGAGCAGTACTTC,CASSLMGSSYEQYF
NA,NA,12,TRBJ2-5,TRBV7-9,TGTGCCAGCAGCCTCAGCTGGGAGACCCAGTACTTC,CASSLSWETQYF
TRBD2,NA,13,TRBJ2-1,TRBV18,TGTGCCAGCTCCGGGGGGGACTACAATGAGCAGTTCTTC,CASSGGDYNEQFF
NA,NA,13,TRBJ2-7,TRBV20-1,TGCAGTGCTAGTTTTGGGAGCTCCTACGAGCAGTACTTC,CSASFGSSYEQYF
NA,NA,17,TRBJ1-2,TRBV18,TGTGCCAGCTCACCAAGGGCAGGAACCACTCCTAACTATGGCTACACCTTC,CASSPRAGTTPNYGYTF
NA,NA,12,TRBJ1-1,TRBV5-6,TGTGCCAGCAGCTTGCGGGGCACTGAAGCTTTCTTT,CASSLRGTEAFF
NA,NA,14,TRBJ1-5,TRBV28,TGTGCCAGCAGGGAGTACGACATCAATCAGCCCCAGCATTTT,CASREYDINQPQHF
NA,NA,13,TRBJ1-1,TRBV28,TGTGCCAGCAGTGAACAGGGTTTGACTGAAGCTTTCTTT,CASSEQGLTEAFF
NA,NA,16,TRBJ2-4,TRBV10-3,TGTGCCATCAGTGAAAAGGGAACCCTAGCCAAAAACATTCAGTACTTC,CAISEKGTLAKNIQYF
TRBD2,NA,14,TRBJ2-2,TRBV19,TGTGCCAGTAGGTCGGGGGGAGGATCCGGGGAGCTGTTTTTT,CASRSGGGSGELFF
NA,once,11,TRBJ2-7,TRBV7-9,TGTGCCAGCAGCTTCGGAGGCGAGCAGTACTTC,CASSFGGEQYF
TRBD1,NA,16,TRBJ1-3,TRBV9,TGTGCCAGCAGCCTCGGACAGGATGGCGCTGGAAACACCATATATTTT,CASSLGQDGAGNTIYF
NA,NA,16,TRBJ2-7,TRBV5-6,TGTGCCAGCAACTTTGACACCGGGACGCCCACCTACGAGCAGTACTTC,CASNFDTGTPTYEQYF
NA,NA,18,TRBJ1-3,TRBV7-8,TGTGCCAGCAGCTTAGCGGGTAGGGGCCCAGGCCCTGGAAACACCATATATTTT,CASSLAGRGPGPGNTIYF
NA,NA,14,TRBJ2-7,TRBV7-7,TGTGCTAGCAGCTTAAGTTGGGGCACCTACGAGCAGTACTTC,CASSLSWGTYEQYF
TRBD1,once,14,TRBJ2-3,TRBV12-3/TRBV12-4,TGTGCCAGCATACTGACAGGGGCCACAGATACGCAGTATTTT,CASILTGATDTQYF
NA,NA,15,TRBJ2-4,TRBV6-2/TRBV6-3,TGTGCCAGCAGGAGCCTGGGGTACTCGGAAAACATTCAGTACTTC,CASRSLGYSENIQYF
NA,NA,13,TRBJ1-2,TRBV12-3/TRBV12-4,TGTGCCAGCAGTTATAAGGATCAAGACGGCTACACCTTC,CASSYKDQDGYTF
TRBD1,NA,13,TRBJ2-7,TRBV28,TGTGCCAGCTCACAGGGGAACGACTACGAGCAGTACTTC,CASSQGNDYEQYF
NA,NA,13,TRBJ2-3,TRBV7-2,TGTGCCAGCAGCTTAATAGGGGCAGATACGCAGTATTTT,CASSLIGADTQYF
NA,NA,15,TRBJ1-3,TRBV7-8,TGTGCCAGCAGCTTAGAGGGCTCCTCTGGAAACACCATATATTTT,CASSLEGSSGNTIYF
NA,NA,19,TRBJ1-5,TRBV7-6,TGTGCCAGCAGCTTGGGTTGGGGGGGCAGACTTTATAGCAATCAGCCCCAGCATTTT,CASSLGWGGRLYSNQPQHF
TRBD2,once,16,TRBJ2-7,TRBV19,TGTGCCAGTCGCTGGGCCCACACTAGCGGGGACTACGAGCAGTACTTC,CASRWAHTSGDYEQYF
TRBD1,NA,16,TRBJ2-7,TRBV2,TGTGCCAGCAGTAGTACGGGGACAGTTTCTGACTACGAGCAGTACTTC,CASSSTGTVSDYEQYF
NA,NA,11,TRBJ1-2,TRBV28,TGTGCCAGCACCGACACACAGAGCTACACCTTC,CASTDTQSYTF
NA,few,13,TRBJ2-7,TRBV6-6,TGTGCCAGCAGTTACGGACAAACCTACGAGCAGTACTTC,CASSYGQTYEQYF
NA,NA,11,TRBJ2-7,TRBV28,TGTGCCAGCGGCGACCACTACGAGCAGTACTTC,CASGDHYEQYF
NA,NA,13,TRBJ2-5,TRBV7-9,TGTGCCAGCAGCTTGGGGATAGCGGAGACCCAGTACTTC,CASSLGIAETQYF
TRBD1,few,13,TRBJ2-7,TRBV12-3/TRBV12-4,TGTGCCAGCAGTCCGGGACAGACCTACGAGCAGTACTTC,CASSPGQTYEQYF
NA,NA,14,TRBJ1-2,TRBV12-3/TRBV12-4,TGTGCCAGCAGTTTCGTGGGGGGAGGCTATGGCTACACCTTC,CASSFVGGGYGYTF
TRBD2,NA,15,TRBJ2-7,TRBV11-2,TGTGCCAGCAGCTGGGGACTAGCGGCTAACTACGAGCAGTACTTC,CASSWGLAANYEQYF
NA,NA,15,TRBJ1-6,TRBV28,TGTGCCTCACAGACAGTCCCTTTGTATAATTCACCCCTCCACTTT,CASQTVPLYNSPLHF
NA,NA,14,TRBJ2-7,TRBV14,TGTGCCAGCAGCTCCCACAGGGATCGCTACGAGCAGTACTTC,CASSSHRDRYEQYF
NA,NA,12,TRBJ1-5,TRBV4-1,TGCGCCAGCAGCCAAGGGAATCAGCCCCAGCATTTT,CASSQGNQPQHF
NA,once,13,TRBJ1-4,TRBV21-1,TGTGCCAGCAGCGTGCACAGGGGCAAAAAACTGTTTTTT,CASSVHRGKKLFF
NA,NA,14,TRBJ1-6,TRBV30,TGTGCCTGGAACGCGCAGTTCGAGTGGTCACCCCTCCACTTT,CAWNAQFEWSPLHF
NA,once,15,TRBJ2-5,TRBV3-1,TGTGCCAGCAGCCAAGATGGCGGCTACCAAGAGACCCAGTACTTC,CASSQDGGYQETQYF
TRBD2,NA,18,TRBJ2-3,TRBV3-1,TGTGCCAGCAGCCAAGATGGAATAGCGGGGAGCTACACAGATACGCAGTATTTT,CASSQDGIAGSYTDTQYF
TRBD1,NA,14,TRBJ2-7,TRBV7-6,TGTGCCAGCAGCTCAATCGGGACAGGGGACGAGCAGTACTTC,CASSSIGTGDEQYF
NA,NA,13,TRBJ2-1,TRBV7-9,TGTGCCAGCAGCTTAGGATGGGGGAATGAGCAGTTCTTC,CASSLGWGNEQFF
NA,NA,14,TRBJ1-1,TRBV2,TGTGCCAGCAGTGGTTTTGGGTCGTACACTGAAGCTTTCTTT,CASSGFGSYTEAFF
NA,NA,11,TRBJ2-7,TRBV6-5,TGTGCCAGCAGTTACATGAGTGACAAATACTTC,CASSYMSDKYF
TRBD1,NA,15,TRBJ2-3,TRBV7-2,TGTGCCAGCAGCCCCCGGGACAGCTTCTCAGATACGCAGTATTTT,CASSPRDSFSDTQYF